These T cell receptor beta chains were read from a single sample in a study of tumor-infiltrating lymphocytes in glioblastoma multiforme. TCRdb itself ran the multiplex PCR reads through MiXCR, one entry per CDR3 protein. The top ten hold around a third of the sample, which has about 32,000 distinct CDR3 sequences, roughly 64% seen once. The sample consisted of brain tumor tissue. Source of these receptors: a male donor with glioblastoma. Both conserved end residues are part of each CDR3. The D gene is left open where the match is weak. Clone size is not always given. Where it is, it says once, few, many or a class for expanded clones.

- | - | TRBJ2-5 | 13 | TRBV18 | CASSTGIQETQYF | TGTGCCAGCTCAACGGGGATTCAAGAGACCCAGTACTTC
- | - | TRBJ2-2 | 14 | TRBV12-3/TRBV12-4 | CASTFAGRIGELFF | TGTGCCAGCACCTTTGCCGGTAGGATCGGGGAGCTGTTTTTT
once | - | TRBJ1-2 | 15 | TRBV11-2 | CACSLGILGSYGYTF | TGTGCCTGCAGCTTAGGAATCCTGGGAAGCTATGGCTACACCTTC
- | - | TRBJ1-5 | 13 | TRBV4-1 | CASSHEGRQPQHF | TGCGCCAGCAGCCACGAGGGCAGGCAACCCCAGCATTTT
few | - | TRBJ2-2 | 17 | TRBV6-6 | CASRINAWAGIDGELFF | TGTGCCAGCAGGATCAATGCTTGGGCAGGGATCGACGGGGAGCTGTTTTTT
many | - | TRBJ1-5 | 15 | TRBV28 | CASSLGGQLNQPQHF | TGTGCCAGCAGTTTGGGGGGGCAGCTCAATCAGCCCCAGCATTTT
- | - | TRBJ2-7 | 13 | TRBV12-3/TRBV12-4 | CASNPGSSYEQYF | TGTGCCAGCAACCCGGGAAGCTCCTACGAGCAGTACTTC
few | - | TRBJ2-3 | 16 | TRBV5-1 | CASSLDGLTYTDTQYF | TGCGCCAGCAGCTTGGACGGACTGACCTACACAGATACGCAGTATTTT
medium-sized | - | TRBJ2-1 | 15 | TRBV10-3 | CAISEPDKQNNEQFF | TGTGCCATCAGTGAGCCGGACAAGCAGAACAATGAGCAGTTCTTC
- | TRBD1 | TRBJ2-7 | 15 | TRBV20-1 | CRARDPRGPSGEQYF | TGCAGGGCTAGAGATCCCAGGGGGCCATCGGGGGAGCAGTACTTC
many | TRBD2 | TRBJ2-7 | 13 | TRBV29-1 | CSVDGLAESEQYF | TGCAGCGTTGATGGACTAGCCGAGAGTGAGCAGTACTTC
many | - | TRBJ1-1 | 15 | TRBV28 | CASFDRWSGKAEAFF | TGTGCCAGCTTTGACAGATGGTCGGGCAAGGCTGAAGCTTTCTTT
- | - | TRBJ2-1 | 15 | TRBV2 | CASSAVGGSYHEQFF | TGTGCCAGCAGTGCGGTAGGAGGCTCCTACCATGAGCAGTTCTTC
many | TRBD1 | TRBJ1-1 | 18 | TRBV5-5 | CASRREMWDRGLNTEAFF | TGTGCCAGCAGGCGGGAAATGTGGGACAGGGGGCTGAACACTGAAGCTTTCTTT
- | TRBD1 | TRBJ1-1 | 14 | TRBV29-1 | CSIENAGTARRAFF | TGCAGCATTGAAAACGCCGGGACAGCCAGGAGAGCTTTCTTT
many | - | TRBJ2-3 | 15 | TRBV12-3/TRBV12-4 | CASSPLRQTTDTQYF | TGTGCCAGCAGTCCCCTCCGACAGACCACAGATACGCAGTATTTT
once | - | TRBJ1-5 | 14 | TRBV6-6 | CASSYLYSNQPQHF | TGTGCCAGCAGTTACCTTTATAGCAATCAGCCCCAGCATTTT
once | TRBD1 | TRBJ2-1 | 18 | TRBV4-1 | CASSQEGQGPSSYNEQFF | TGCGCCAGCAGCCAAGAGGGACAGGGCCCAAGCTCCTACAATGAGCAGTTCTTC
- | - | TRBJ2-2 | 11 | TRBV7-9 | CASSPIRELFF | TGTGCCAGCAGCCCAATCCGGGAGCTGTTTTTT
many | - | TRBJ1-5 | 15 | TRBV12-3/TRBV12-4 | CASSLLGGVDQPQHF | TGTGCCAGCAGCCTCCTGGGGGGGGTTGATCAGCCCCAGCATTTT
- | - | TRBJ2-5 | 11 | TRBV6-1 | CASSDQETQYF | TGTGCCAGCAGTGACCAAGAGACCCAGTACTTC
medium-sized | - | TRBJ2-5 | 13 | TRBV11-3 | CASSVNWGETQYF | TGTGCCAGCAGCGTCAACTGGGGGGAGACCCAGTACTTC
- | TRBD2 | TRBJ2-2 | 15 | TRBV5-4 | CASSPLAGVGGKLFF | TGTGCCAGCAGCCCACTAGCGGGAGTTGGCGGGAAGCTGTTTTTT
few | TRBD1 | TRBJ2-7 | 12 | TRBV20-1 | CSAGDSTYEQCF | TGCAGTGCTGGGGACAGCACCTACGAGCAGTGCTTC
- | TRBD1 | TRBJ1-1 | 13 | TRBV20-1 | CSANWTGNTEAFF | TGCAGTGCGAACTGGACAGGGAACACTGAAGCTTTCTTT
many | - | TRBJ2-3 | 14 | TRBV7-8 | CASSSRGTSDTQYF | TGTGCCAGCAGCTCCCGGGGTACATCGGATACGCAGTATTTT
many | TRBD2 | TRBJ2-7 | 14 | TRBV29-1 | CSVYLAGGSYEQYF | TGCAGCGTTTACCTAGCGGGAGGATCCTACGAGCAGTACTTC
- | TRBD2 | TRBJ2-2 | 15 | TRBV6-1 | CASSEQAGGPGELFF | TGTGCTAGCAGTGAACAAGCGGGGGGCCCTGGGGAGCTGTTTTTT
- | - | TRBJ1-5 | 13 | TRBV12-3/TRBV12-4 | CASSATGMMPQHF | TGTGCCAGCAGTGCCACAGGGATGATGCCCCAGCATTTT